The sequence of this T cell receptor beta chain was determined in a study of CD8 T cells in Susac syndrome. This CDR3 comprises 15 residues. Germline assignment: CDR1 DFQATT and CDR2 SNEGSKA (reference sequence). Deletions cut 0 bases from V and 2 bases from J, with 14 bases between. Random hexamers primed reverse transcription of about 0.45 to 1 ug RNA. TCRdb called the immunoSEQ multiplex PCR reads again in MiXCR, with one record for every CDR3 protein. The sample shows around 110,000 distinct CDR3 sequences, roughly 94% of them seen only once. This clonotype originated in a human donor with Susac syndrome. Material: CD8+ T cells from PBMCs. The chain uses TRBV20-1 and TRBJ2-7; the D gene is possibly TRBD1 (7 bases). The CDR3 loop reads CSARDLQGRTYEQYF. The CDR3 DNA is TGCAGTGCTAGAGATTTACAGGGGAGGACCTACGAGCAGTACTTC.